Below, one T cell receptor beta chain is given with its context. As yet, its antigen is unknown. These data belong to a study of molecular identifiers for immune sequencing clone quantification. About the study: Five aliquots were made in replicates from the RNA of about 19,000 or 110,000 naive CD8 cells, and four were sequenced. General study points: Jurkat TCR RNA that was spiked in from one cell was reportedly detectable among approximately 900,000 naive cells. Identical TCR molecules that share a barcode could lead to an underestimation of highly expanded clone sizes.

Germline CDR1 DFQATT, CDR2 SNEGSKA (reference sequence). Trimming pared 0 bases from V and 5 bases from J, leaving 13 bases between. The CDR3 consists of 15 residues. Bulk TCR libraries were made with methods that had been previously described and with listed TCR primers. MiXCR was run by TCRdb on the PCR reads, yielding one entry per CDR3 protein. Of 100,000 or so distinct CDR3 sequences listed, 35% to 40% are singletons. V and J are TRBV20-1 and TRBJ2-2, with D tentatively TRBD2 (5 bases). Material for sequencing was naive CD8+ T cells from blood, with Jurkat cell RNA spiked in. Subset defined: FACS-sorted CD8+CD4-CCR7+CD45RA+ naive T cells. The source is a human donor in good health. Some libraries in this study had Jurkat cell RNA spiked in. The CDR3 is CSARDVVGGTGELFF. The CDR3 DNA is TGCAGTGCTAGAGATGTCGTTGGAGGTACCGGGGAGCTGTTTTTT.